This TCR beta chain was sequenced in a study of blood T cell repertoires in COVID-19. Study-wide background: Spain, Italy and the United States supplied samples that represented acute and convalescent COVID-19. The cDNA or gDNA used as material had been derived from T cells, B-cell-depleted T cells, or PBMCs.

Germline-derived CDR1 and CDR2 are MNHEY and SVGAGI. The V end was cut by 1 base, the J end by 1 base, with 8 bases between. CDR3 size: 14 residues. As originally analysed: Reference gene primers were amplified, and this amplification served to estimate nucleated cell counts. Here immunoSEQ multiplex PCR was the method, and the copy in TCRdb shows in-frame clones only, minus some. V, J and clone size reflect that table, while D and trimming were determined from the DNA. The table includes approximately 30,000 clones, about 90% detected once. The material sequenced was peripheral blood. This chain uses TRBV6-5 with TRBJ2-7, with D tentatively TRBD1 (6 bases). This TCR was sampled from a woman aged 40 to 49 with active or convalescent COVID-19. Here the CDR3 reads CASSYYQGSYEQYF. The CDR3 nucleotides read TGTGCCAGCAGTTACTATCAGGGGTCCTACGAGCAGTACTTC.